A single sample is the source of the 20 T cell receptor beta chains below, sequenced in a study of sequential checkpoint blockade in melanoma. Treatment indicated: randomized to nivolumab then ipilimumab (arm A) or the reverse (arm B). Data came from immunoSEQ multiplex PCR; TCRdb stores just in-frame clones and leaves some out. The sample includes some 14,000 clones, around 80% of them seen just once. The sample in question was CD8+ T cells sorted from blood (inferred from file names), obtained from a patient given nivolumab and ipilimumab in sequence. Receptors were obtained from a human donor with melanoma.

The CDR3 loop reads CASSVQGNEQFF. As DNA, the CDR3 is TGTGCCAGCAGTGTACAGGGCAATGAGCAGTTCTTC. The chain couples TRBV27 to TRBJ2-1, with TRBD1 as a possible D gene (6 bases). Germline CDR1 is MNHEY and CDR2 is SMNVEV (reference sequence). The length of the CDR3 is 12 residues. With 5 bases removed from V and 6 bases from J, the gap between germline ends came to 8 bases.

The gene calls are TRBV27 and TRBJ1-2, with TRBD1 matching 10 bases. Germline values: CDR1 MNHEY, CDR2 SMNVEV (reference sequence). Losses at the gene ends were 5 bases for V and 8 bases for J; bases not matched to a gene: 8. The CDR3 loop spans 14 amino acids. CDR3 amino acids: CASSPTGGPGGYTF. CDR3 sequence (DNA): TGTGCCAGCAGTCCGACAGGGGGCCCCGGAGGCTACACCTTC.

The chain couples TRBV13 to TRBJ2-2; the match to TRBD1 covers 8 bases. The V and J ends lost 4 bases and 5 bases, in that order; junction bases with no gene match: 9. The germline CDR1 and CDR2 sequences are PRHDT and FYEKMQ (reference sequence). CDR3 length equals 16 residues. As DNA, the CDR3 is TGTGCCAGCAGCTCGAACCCCGGGACAGGAACCGGGGAGCTGTTTTTT. This gives the protein CASSSNPGTGTGELFF. The full variable domain, completed using reference TRBV13 and TRBJ2-2, is AAGVIQSPRHLIKEKRETATLKCYPIPRHDTVYWYQQGPGQDPQFLISFYEKMQSDKGSIPDRFSAQQFSDYHSELNMSSLELGDSALYFCASSSNPGTGTGELFFGEGSRLTVL.

The chain recombines TRBV9 with TRBJ2-7; D call uncertain. Trimming pared 3 bases from V and 3 bases from J, leaving 4 bases between. From germline, CDR1 is SGDLS and CDR2 YYNGEE. The CDR3 runs to 11 residues. DNA for the CDR3: TGTGCCAGCAGCGCGGGCTACGAGCAGTACTTC. Amino acids: CASSAGYEQYF.

The rearrangement uses TRBV12-5 and TRBJ2-3; the D gene is possibly TRBD2 (6 bases). The CDR3 has 17 residues. CDR1 is LGHNT and CDR2 is FRNRAP in the germline V gene. Trimming removed 2 bases at V and 1 base at J, with 16 bases between. For the CDR3, the DNA is TGTGCTAGTGGTTTGCCGCCTGAAAAGCGGGGCACAGATACGCAGTATTTT. It translates to CASGLPPEKRGTDTQYF.

In this sample, this clone turned up a few times. The V call is TRBV28, the J call TRBJ2-3; 13 bases are shared with TRBD2. CDR1 MDHEN and CDR2 SYDVKM come from the germline V gene. Unmatched junction bases numbered 1, after V lost 5 bases and J lost 5 bases. The CDR3 is 14 residues long. In DNA, the CDR3 is TGTGCCAGCAGTGGACTAGCGGGAGTAGATACGCAGTATTTT. Translating gives CASSGLAGVDTQYF. Complete variable domain (other parts from reference TRBV28 and TRBJ2-3): DVKVTQSSRYLVKRTGEKVFLECVQDMDHENMFWYRQDPGLGLRLIYFSYDVKMKEKGDIPEGYSVSREKKERFSLILESASTNQTSMYLCASSGLAGVDTQYFGPGTRLTVL.

This chain joins TRBV19 and TRBJ1-1; D might be TRBD1 (5 bases). The CDR3 is 15 amino acids. V was cut by 6 bases and J by 4 bases, with 18 bases left in between. Germline V gene data show CDR1 as LNHDA and CDR2 as SQIVND (reference sequence). Here the CDR3 reads CASSAPGGVGTEAFF. CDR3 coding DNA: TGTGCCAGTAGCGCCCCCGGGGGTGTTGGCACTGAAGCTTTCTTT.

The chain recombines TRBV10-3 with TRBJ2-5, with 9 nucleotides matching TRBD2. Germline trimming cut 2 bases from V and 0 bases from J; bases unmatched to any gene: 4. Germline V gene sequence: CDR1 ENHRY, CDR2 SYGVKD. The CDR3 sequence is 16 residues long. The CDR3 sequence: CAISEELAGYQETQYF. CDR3 bases: TGTGCCATCAGTGAGGAGCTAGCGGGATACCAAGAGACCCAGTACTTC.

The chain combines TRBV9 with TRBJ1-4; TRBD1 matches 7 bases. This CDR3 comprises 14 residues. Germline values: CDR1 SGDLS, CDR2 YYNGEE. V lost 3 bases, J lost 3 bases, and 2 bases stayed unmatched. The DNA of the CDR3 is TGTGCCAGCAGCGGACAGGGTGCTAATGAAAAACTGTTTTTT. Its protein product is CASSGQGANEKLFF.

The chain joins TRBV5-4 to TRBJ2-7; 7 nucleotides agree with TRBD2. This CDR3 is 16 amino acids long. Per the germline V gene, CDR1 is SGHNT and CDR2 is YYREEE (reference sequence). J gave up 5 bases and V 4 bases, and 15 bases lay outside the gene matches. CDR3 nucleotide sequence: TGTGCCAGCAGCCCCGGGGTTGGCGGGAGTCGACACGAGCAGTACTTC. This gives the protein CASSPGVGGSRHEQYF.

The rearrangement links TRBV11-3 to TRBJ2-1, with 7 bases that match TRBD2. This CDR3 has 16 residues. V shed 3 bases and J 2 bases; nucleotides not matched to a gene: 7. The germline CDR1 and CDR2 sequences are SGHNT and YENEEA. The CDR3: CASSLGHREAYNEQFF. In DNA form, the CDR3 reads TGTGCCAGCAGCTTGGGGCACCGGGAGGCCTACAATGAGCAGTTCTTC.

The chain carries TRBV7-8 and TRBJ2-2; no reliable D call. This CDR3 spans 15 amino acids. V was pared by 0 bases and J by 3 bases, with 8 bases between. Germline lookup yields CDR1 SGHVS and CDR2 FQNEAQ. CDR3 sequence (DNA): TGTGCCAGCAGCTTAGCCTCCCCTCACACCGGGGAGCTGTTTTTT. It yields the protein CASSLASPHTGELFF.

This clone has more than one count but fewer than ten. The genes are TRBV2 and TRBJ1-4, with TRBD1 as a possible D gene (6 bases). The V gene's germline CDR1 is SNHLY and CDR2 FYNNEI. The CDR3 extends over 15 amino acids. Deletions cut 5 bases from V and 0 bases from J, with 10 bases between. CDR3 region: CASSRTVATNEKLFF. The CDR3 coding sequence is TGTGCCAGCAGTCGGACAGTTGCAACTAATGAAAAACTGTTTTTT. The variable domain in full, completed from reference TRBV2 and TRBJ1-4, reads EPEVTQTPSHQVTQMGQEVILRCVPISNHLYFYWYRQILGQKVEFLVSFYNNEISEKSEIFDDQFSVERPDGSNFTLKIRSTKLEDSAMYFCASSRTVATNEKLFFGSGTQLSVL.

The chain carries TRBV6-9 and TRBJ2-7, with 7 bases that match TRBD1. The length of the CDR3 is 14 residues. Looked up from germline, CDR1 is MNHGY and CDR2 is SVAAGI. Trimming cost V 6 bases and J 2 bases; bases outside gene matches: 7. The CDR3 region has the DNA TGTGCCAGCAGCACAGGGGTGTTCACCTACGAGCAGTACTTC. Its translation is CASSTGVFTYEQYF.

The count of this clone is one. The genes are TRBV27 and TRBJ2-7; 7 bases match TRBD1. This CDR3 has 14 amino acids. Germline V gene lookup returns CDR1 MNHEY and CDR2 SMNVEV (reference sequence). V gave up 3 bases and J gave up 3 bases; unmatched junction bases: 5. The CDR3 sequence is CASSLGDSVYEQYF. CDR3 nucleotide sequence: TGTGCCAGCAGTTTGGGGGACAGTGTCTACGAGCAGTACTTC.

This clone was found once. This rearrangement joins TRBV11-2 to TRBJ1-2; 7 bases are a match to TRBD1. The CDR3 covers 15 residues. The junction had 7 bases not matched to a gene; V was cut back by 2 bases and J by 4 bases. Germline CDR1 is SGHAT and CDR2 is FQNNGV. For the CDR3, the DNA is TGTGCCAGCAGCTTAACTTTACAGGGGAGCTATGGCTACACCTTC. Translation gives CASSLTLQGSYGYTF.

The chain combines TRBV5-6 with TRBJ2-7; 8 bases are shared with TRBD1. In germline, CDR1 is SGHDT, CDR2 YYEEEE. V lost 3 bases and J lost 2; bases outside the gene matches: 4. The CDR3 totals 14 residues. The CDR3 DNA is TGTGCCAGCAGCTGGGGGACAGGCCCCTACGAGCAGTACTTC. Protein: CASSWGTGPYEQYF.

The CDR3 loop is CASSLIGRDRGLSPLHF. The CDR3 DNA is TGTGCCAGCAGCTTAATAGGACGGGACAGGGGACTGTCACCCCTCCACTTT. The gene calls are TRBV7-3 and TRBJ1-6; the match to TRBD1 covers 10 bases. V dropped 1 base and J dropped 10; count of bases not matched to a gene: 10. This CDR3 comprises 17 residues. Germline CDR1 reads SGHTA; CDR2 reads FQGTGA. Variable domain in full (rest from reference TRBV7-3 and TRBJ1-6): GAGVSQTPSNKVTEKGKYVELRCDPISGHTALYWYRQSLGQGPEFLIYFQGTGAADDSGLPNDRFFAVRPEGSVSTLKIQRTERGDSAVYLCASSLIGRDRGLSPLHFGNGTRLTVT.

The chain uses TRBV12-5 and TRBJ1-4; D call uncertain. With 0 bases removed from V and 8 bases from J, the gap between germline ends came to 16 bases. In germline, CDR1 is LGHNT, CDR2 FRNRAP. This CDR3 spans 16 amino acids. In DNA form, the CDR3 reads TGTGCTAGTGGTTTGGTACTGGGAGGGAGGCACGAAAAACTGTTTTTT. It codes for CASGLVLGGRHEKLFF.

J is TRBJ1-2 and V is TRBV27; TRBD1 matches at 7 bases. Germline CDR1 reads MNHEY; CDR2 reads SMNVEV (reference sequence). With V trimmed by 8 bases and J by 8 bases, 11 bases remained unmatched. The CDR3 extends over 13 amino acids. The CDR3, as DNA: TGTGCCAGCCGTAATAGGGGGCTACGAGGCTACACCTTC. Its protein is CASRNRGLRGYTF.